Sequencing of this TCR beta chain was carried out in a study of T cells after posttransplantation cyclophosphamide. This clone showed up many times. The data were produced by immunoSEQ multiplex PCR, yet TCRdb's version contains in-frame clones alone and is incomplete. The sample is made up of tens of thousands of clones, none counted only once. On the day of bone marrow donation, the related graft donor provided peripheral blood. Sequenced: PBMCs. This sequence originates from a woman aged 50 to 60 in good health and a related stem cell transplant donor.

DNA of the CDR3: TGTGCCAGCAGCCGGGGGGCGGGAGGGCCGGCTCGGGAGCAGTTCTTC. It specifies CASSRGAGGPAREQFF. The chain joins TRBV12-3 or TRBV12-4 to TRBJ2-1; 9 bases are shared with TRBD2. The CDR3 runs 16 residues. Trimming took 6 bases from V and 10 from J; bases not matched to a gene: 16.